The rows below give T cell receptor beta chains drawn from one sample of a study of shared clonotypes between healthy human individuals. Data came from immunoSEQ multiplex PCR; TCRdb stores just in-frame clones and leaves some out. The repertoire holds about 92,000 clones, with almost 70% as singletons. The specimen was memory CD8+ T cells sorted from blood. All receptors derive from a man aged 30 to 45 in good health. The CDR3 runs from the conserved cysteine through the conserved F or W. The order of the fields is J gene, clone size, D gene, V gene, CDR3 protein, CDR3 DNA. A D gene is named only where the DNA matches it firmly. Clone size is given for some rows only: seen once, a few or many times, or a class if the clone is expanded.

J: TRBJ2-7; size: NA; D: NA; V: TRBV6-5; CDR3: CASSPGRHGEQYF; DNA: TGTGCCAGCAGTCCCGGACGGCACGGAGAGCAGTACTTC
J: TRBJ2-7; size: NA; D: NA; V: TRBV15; CDR3: CATSRITGAEGMSYEQYF; DNA: TGTGCCACCAGCAGGATTACAGGGGCGGAGGGGATGAGCTACGAGCAGTACTTC
J: TRBJ2-7; size: NA; D: NA; V: TRBV27; CDR3: CASSPRTGPSYEQYF; DNA: TGTGCCAGCAGTCCACGGACGGGACCCTCCTACGAGCAGTACTTC
J: TRBJ2-5; size: few; D: NA; V: TRBV27; CDR3: CASSFFGAGEETQYF; DNA: TGTGCCAGCAGTTTTTTTGGGGCAGGGGAAGAGACCCAGTACTTC
J: TRBJ2-7; size: few; D: TRBD1; V: TRBV19; CDR3: CASSIAGQGAYEQYF; DNA: TGTGCCAGTAGTATAGCGGGACAGGGAGCCTACGAGCAGTACTTC
J: TRBJ1-5; size: NA; D: NA; V: TRBV19; CDR3: CASSRGQPQHF; DNA: TGTGCCAGTAGTAGGGGACAGCCCCAGCATTTT
J: TRBJ2-2; size: NA; D: NA; V: TRBV5-1; CDR3: CASLPGLQTGELFF; DNA: TGCGCCAGCTTACCGGGACTTCAGACCGGGGAGCTGTTTTTT
J: TRBJ2-1; size: NA; D: TRBD2; V: TRBV15; CDR3: CATSRSSGGPGEQFF; DNA: TGTGCCACCAGCAGGAGTAGCGGGGGCCCGGGTGAGCAGTTCTTC
J: TRBJ2-1; size: NA; D: NA; V: TRBV2; CDR3: CATVSRTSYNEQFF; DNA: TGTGCCACCGTCTCACGGACCTCCTACAATGAGCAGTTCTTC
J: TRBJ2-5; size: NA; D: TRBD2; V: TRBV7-7; CDR3: CASSPGRLAGGGETQYF; DNA: TGTGCCAGCAGCCCCGGTCGGCTAGCGGGAGGGGGGGAGACCCAGTACTTC
J: TRBJ1-5; size: NA; D: NA; V: TRBV27; CDR3: CASSSQVALMEGQPQHF; DNA: TGTGCCAGCAGTTCCCAGGTGGCACTTATGGAGGGTCAGCCCCAGCATTTT
J: TRBJ1-2; size: NA; D: NA; V: TRBV5-4; CDR3: CASSLQNNYGYTF; DNA: TGTGCCAGCAGCTTGCAGAATAACTATGGCTACACCTTC
J: TRBJ2-7; size: NA; D: NA; V: TRBV4-3; CDR3: CASSLIPGAREQYF; DNA: TGCGCCAGCAGCCTGATCCCGGGGGCGAGGGAGCAGTACTTC
J: TRBJ2-1; size: NA; D: NA; V: TRBV28; CDR3: CASSWSYNEQFF; DNA: TGTGCCAGCAGTTGGTCCTACAATGAGCAGTTCTTC
J: TRBJ2-7; size: NA; D: TRBD1; V: TRBV15; CDR3: CATSGTGTGVSEQYF; DNA: TGTGCCACCAGCGGCACCGGGACAGGGGTCTCCGAGCAGTACTTC
J: TRBJ2-7; size: NA; D: NA; V: TRBV28; CDR3: CASSSNDYEQYF; DNA: TGTGCCAGCAGTTCCAACGATTACGAGCAGTACTTC
J: TRBJ2-3; size: many; D: NA; V: TRBV9; CDR3: CASSVADTDTQYF; DNA: TGTGCCAGCAGCGTAGCAGACACAGATACGCAGTATTTT
J: TRBJ2-7; size: few; D: NA; V: TRBV28; CDR3: CATENTYEQYF; DNA: TGTGCCACGGAAAACACCTACGAGCAGTACTTC
J: TRBJ2-3; size: NA; D: TRBD2; V: TRBV6-5; CDR3: CASSYVSGESTDTQYF; DNA: TGTGCCAGCAGTTACGTTAGCGGGGAAAGCACAGATACGCAGTATTTT
J: TRBJ2-7; size: few; D: NA; V: TRBV6-6; CDR3: CASSYLGQSRGEQYF; DNA: TGTGCCAGCAGTTACTTGGGGCAATCGAGGGGCGAGCAGTACTTC
J: TRBJ2-1; size: NA; D: NA; V: TRBV5-5; CDR3: CASSLDPNNEKQFF; DNA: TGTGCCAGCAGCTTGGACCCCAACAATGAGAAGCAGTTCTTC
J: TRBJ2-1; size: few; D: TRBD2; V: TRBV5-6; CDR3: CASSLAGLAGGPNNEQFF; DNA: TGTGCCAGCAGCTTGGCGGGACTAGCGGGAGGGCCCAACAATGAGCAGTTCTTC
J: TRBJ2-3; size: once; D: NA; V: TRBV5-4; CDR3: CASGSESSTQYF; DNA: TGTGCCAGCGGGTCGGAGAGTTCTACGCAGTATTTT
J: TRBJ2-5; size: NA; D: NA; V: TRBV25-1; CDR3: CASSEYSAEETQYF; DNA: TGTGCCAGCAGTGAATACTCCGCCGAAGAGACCCAGTACTTC
J: TRBJ1-5; size: NA; D: TRBD1; V: TRBV6-1; CDR3: CASSERDRVDQPQHF; DNA: TGTGCCAGCAGTGAAAGAGACAGGGTAGATCAGCCCCAGCATTTT
J: TRBJ2-1; size: NA; D: TRBD2; V: TRBV5-1; CDR3: CASSLEGLAGVGQFF; DNA: TGCGCCAGCAGCTTGGAGGGACTAGCGGGAGTAGGGCAGTTCTTC
J: TRBJ2-1; size: few; D: NA; V: TRBV19; CDR3: CASSMDSYNEQFF; DNA: TGTGCCAGTAGTATGGACAGCTACAATGAGCAGTTCTTC
J: TRBJ1-5; size: NA; D: TRBD1; V: TRBV18; CDR3: CASSPDRADQPQHF; DNA: TGTGCCAGCTCACCGGACAGGGCGGATCAGCCCCAGCATTTT
J: TRBJ1-1; size: many; D: TRBD1; V: TRBV6-1; CDR3: CASSEAEGQGTEAFF; DNA: TGTGCCAGCAGTGAAGCAGAGGGACAGGGAACTGAAGCTTTCTTT
J: TRBJ2-1; size: NA; D: TRBD2; V: TRBV29-1; CDR3: CSVVLQTSAENEQFF; DNA: TGCAGCGTTGTCCTACAGACTAGCGCGGAAAATGAGCAGTTCTTC
J: TRBJ2-5; size: NA; D: TRBD1; V: TRBV25-1; CDR3: CASSESPRQGDETQYF; DNA: TGTGCCAGCAGTGAATCCCCACGGCAGGGGGATGAGACCCAGTACTTC